Presented here are 29 T cell receptor beta chains from one specimen sequenced in a study of CD8 T cells in ankylosing spondylitis. TCRdb redid the calling of the 5' RACE reads with MiXCR, one entry per CDR3 protein. The sample has some 42,000 distinct CDR3 sequences, 2.5% to 3% seen once. The sequencing input was blood, either unsorted or a sorted T cell fraction (not recorded which). These receptors all stem from a male donor with ankylosing spondylitis or in good health (not recorded which).

In this sample, this clonotype turned up many times. The chain is built from TRBV9 and TRBJ2-7; 8 bases line up with TRBD1. The J segment lost 3 bases and the V segment lost 0 bases, leaving 8 bases of the junction unmatched. Germline loops: CDR1 SGDLS, CDR2 YYNGEE. CDR3 size: 16 residues. For the CDR3, the DNA is TGTGCCAGCAGCGTAGCGGCAGGGGGCTTCGACTACGAGCAGTACTTC. Protein: CASSVAAGGFDYEQYF.

This clonotype was counted at least ten times. The rearrangement joins TRBV9 to TRBJ2-2, with TRBD2 identical over 7 bases. V was pared by 3 bases and J by 4 bases, with 6 bases of the junction left unmatched. Looked up from germline, CDR1 is SGDLS and CDR2 is YYNGEE. The CDR3 has 15 amino acids. The CDR3: CASSATLAVTGELFF. The CDR3 nucleotides are TGTGCCAGCAGCGCGACGCTAGCGGTCACCGGGGAGCTGTTTTTT.

This clonotype appeared many times. CDR3 bases: TGTGCCAGCAGCAAGACAGAGCGGAACACTGAAGCTTTCTTT. It specifies CASSKTERNTEAFF. The chain carries TRBV9 and TRBJ1-1, with D perhaps matching TRBD1 (5 bases). This CDR3 has 14 amino acids. Per the germline V gene, CDR1 is SGDLS and CDR2 is YYNGEE. The V end lost 4 bases, the J end lost 1 base, and 11 bases lay between the germline ends. Combining the CDR3 with reference TRBV9 and TRBJ1-1 gives the whole variable domain DSGVTQTPKHLITATGQRVTLRCSPRSGDLSVYWYQQSLDQGLQFLIQYYNGEERAKGNILERFSAQQFPDLHSELNLSSLELGDSALYFCASSKTERNTEAFFGQGTRLTVV.

This clonotype turned up a few times. A much more abundant neighbour one base away suggests this may be a read error. This CDR3 reads CASSVGIGELFF. CDR3 in DNA: TGTGCCAGCAGCGTAGGGATCGGGGAGCTGTTTTTT. This rearrangement joins TRBV9 to TRBJ2-2; D uncertain. Germline lookup yields CDR1 SGDLS and CDR2 YYNGEE. Trimming cost V 0 bases and J 7 bases, with 4 bases left between them. There are 12 residues in the CDR3.

This clonotype was counted many times. In nucleotides, the CDR3 is TGTGCCAGCCTTCGGGCGAGCACCGGGGAGCTGTTTTTT. Protein: CASLRASTGELFF. V and J are TRBV9 and TRBJ2-2, with no clear D. V lost 7 bases, J lost 4 bases, and 11 bases lay in between. The V gene's germline CDR1 is SGDLS and CDR2 YYNGEE. The CDR3 length is 13 residues.

This clonotype occurred many times. The rearrangement joins TRBV9 to TRBJ2-5, with unresolved D. The CDR3 loop spans 13 amino acids. V lost 1 base to trimming and J lost 1 base, with 5 bases between them. Germline CDR1 and CDR2: SGDLS and YYNGEE. The CDR3 is CASSVWGQETQYF. As DNA, the CDR3 is TGTGCCAGCAGCGTATGGGGCCAAGAGACCCAGTACTTC.

This clonotype was counted many times. The CDR3 protein is CASRAGTSGTNEQFF. DNA for the CDR3: TGTGCCAGCAGGGCCGGGACTAGCGGAACGAATGAGCAGTTCTTC. The chain carries TRBV9 and TRBJ2-1, with 11 bases aligning to TRBD2. CDR1 and CDR2 (germline): SGDLS, YYNGEE. This CDR3 is built from 15 residues. The trim removed 5 bases at V and 7 bases at J, leaving 8 bases unmatched.

There are many counts of this clonotype. The chain carries TRBV9 and TRBJ2-1, with D possibly matching TRBD2 (5 bases). Trimming removed 2 bases at V and 12 bases at J, with 12 bases between. The CDR3 length is 12 residues. CDR1 is SGDLS and CDR2 is YYNGEE in the germline V gene. The CDR3 sequence: CASSVIVGVQFF. The CDR3, as DNA: TGTGCCAGCAGCGTGATCGTGGGAGTGCAGTTCTTC.

This clonotype was detected ten times or more. The chain couples TRBV9 to TRBJ1-5; D is unclear. This CDR3 has 15 residues. From germline, CDR1 is SGDLS and CDR2 YYNGEE. V was trimmed by 0 bases and J by 3 bases, leaving 10 bases between them. The CDR3 DNA is TGTGCCAGCAGCGTAGATGCGGGAAACAATCAGCCCCAGCATTTT. The encoded protein is CASSVDAGNNQPQHF.

This clonotype was seen many times. The V gene is TRBV9, the J gene TRBJ1-1; D possibly corresponds to TRBD1 (5 bases). With 3 bases removed from V and 1 base from J, the gap between germline ends came to 10 bases. CDR1 SGDLS and CDR2 YYNGEE come from the germline V gene. This CDR3 region has 14 residues. This CDR3 is CASSGRQRNTEAFF. CDR3 nucleotides: TGTGCCAGCAGCGGTCGACAGAGGAACACTGAAGCTTTCTTT.

This clonotype turned up a few times. V is TRBV23-1 and J is TRBJ2-3; 10 bases agree with TRBD2. TRBV23-1 counts as an open reading frame of uncertain function. This CDR3 is built from 16 residues. After removal of 4 bases from V and 5 bases from J, the junction contained 9 bases not matched to a gene. CDR3 in amino acids: CASSLSSGSIVDTQYF. CDR3 sequence (DNA): TGCGCCAGCAGTCTCTCTAGCGGGAGTATAGTAGATACGCAGTATTTT.

This clonotype was counted only a few times. J is TRBJ1-4 and V is TRBV9, with 9 bases fitting TRBD1. The V segment lost 2 bases and the J segment 8 bases; nucleotides outside the gene matches: 10. Germline V gives CDR1 SGDLS, CDR2 YYNGEE. The CDR3 covers 16 residues. The CDR3 loop reads CASSVRDRVVGEKLFF. As DNA, the CDR3 is TGTGCCAGCAGCGTCCGGGACAGGGTCGTGGGGGAAAAACTGTTTTTT.

This clonotype was seen many times. The rearrangement uses TRBV9 and TRBJ2-3, with TRBD2 matching over 10 bases. This CDR3 is 17 amino acids long. Trimming at V came to 3 bases and at J to 2 bases, leaving 9 bases not matched to a gene. In germline, CDR1 is SGDLS, CDR2 YYNGEE. As DNA, the CDR3 is TGTGCCAGCAGCGACGATACAGCGGGAGGGTACACAGATACGCAGTATTTT. It codes for CASSDDTAGGYTDTQYF.

This clonotype was detected many times. V and J are TRBV9 and TRBJ2-1, with 7 bases aligning to TRBD2. J gave up 6 bases and V 1 base, and 10 bases lay outside the gene matches. This CDR3 comprises 16 residues. Germline assignment: CDR1 SGDLS and CDR2 YYNGEE. Here the CDR3 reads CASSVSLRAGTNEQFF. CDR3 in DNA: TGTGCCAGCAGCGTATCCCTCCGAGCGGGGACCAATGAGCAGTTCTTC.

In its sample, this clonotype was seen many times. The V gene is TRBV23-1, the J gene TRBJ1-2, with D perhaps matching TRBD1 (6 bases). TRBV23-1 has ORF status, its function being uncertain. Trimming took 6 bases from V and 3 from J, leaving 14 bases between them. CDR3 size: 14 residues. The CDR3: CASSTKEGDYGYTF. The CDR3 DNA reads as TGCGCCAGCAGCACAAAAGAGGGGGACTATGGCTACACCTTC.

This clonotype has a count of ten or more. The rearrangement links TRBV9 to TRBJ2-4, with TRBD2 identical over 10 bases. The CDR3 contains 19 residues. Germline V gene lookup returns CDR1 SGDLS and CDR2 YYNGEE. V shed 0 bases, J shed 8 bases, and the junction held 17 bases outside the gene matches. CDR3 protein: CASSVATGLAGVGEDIQYF. The CDR3 DNA follows: TGTGCCAGCAGCGTAGCTACGGGGCTAGCGGGAGTCGGAGAAGACATTCAGTACTTC. The full variable domain, with the rest looked up from reference TRBV9 and TRBJ2-4, is DSGVTQTPKHLITATGQRVTLRCSPRSGDLSVYWYQQSLDQGLQFLIQYYNGEERAKGNILERFSAQQFPDLHSELNLSSLELGDSALYFCASSVATGLAGVGEDIQYFGAGTRLSVL.

This clonotype showed up many times. In DNA form, the CDR3 reads TGTGCCAGCAGCGTCCCCGGCGGTCAAGAGACCCAGTACTTC. It yields the protein CASSVPGGQETQYF. The rearrangement links TRBV9 to TRBJ2-5, with D unclear. Between the trimmed V and J ends, which lost 2 bases and 2 bases, there was a span of 10 bases. Germline CDR1 SGDLS, CDR2 YYNGEE. This CDR3 is 14 amino acids long.

The table lists this clonotype with many counts. V and J are TRBV9 and TRBJ2-3, with a weak D call TRBD2 (6 bases). The CDR3 totals 15 residues. V was cut by 0 bases and J by 5 bases, with 13 bases left in between. The germline V gene has CDR1 SGDLS and CDR2 YYNGEE. The CDR3 region has the DNA TGTGCCAGCAGCGTAGATTCCGGGAGTGGAGATACGCAGTATTTT. Its protein product is CASSVDSGSGDTQYF. The variable domain in full, completed from reference TRBV9 and TRBJ2-3, reads DSGVTQTPKHLITATGQRVTLRCSPRSGDLSVYWYQQSLDQGLQFLIQYYNGEERAKGNILERFSAQQFPDLHSELNLSSLELGDSALYFCASSVDSGSGDTQYFGPGTRLTVL.

This clonotype was counted at least ten times. V is TRBV9 and J is TRBJ2-3, with 8 bases identical to TRBD2. Losses at the gene ends were 4 bases for V and 7 bases for J; bases not matched to a gene: 8. Germline V gene lookup returns CDR1 SGDLS and CDR2 YYNGEE. The CDR3 has 14 residues. CDR3 region: CASSPLAGGNTQYF. DNA for the CDR3: TGTGCCAGCAGCCCCCTGGCGGGAGGAAATACGCAGTATTTT.

This clonotype was detected ten times or more. J is TRBJ2-2 and V is TRBV9; tentative D call: TRBD2 (6 bases). CDR3 size: 15 residues. CDR1 SGDLS and CDR2 YYNGEE come from the germline V gene. V was trimmed by 3 bases and J by 6 bases, leaving 15 bases between them. The CDR3 DNA follows: TGTGCCAGCAGCGGGCGGGACCTCCCACCCGGGGAGCTGTTTTTT. This encodes CASSGRDLPPGELFF.

This clonotype occurred many times. This chain links TRBV9 with TRBJ2-1, with TRBD2 identical over 9 bases. The CDR3 extends over 17 amino acids. The junction had 9 bases not matched to a gene; V was cut back by 3 bases and J by 2 bases. From germline, CDR1 is SGDLS and CDR2 YYNGEE. The CDR3 region has the DNA TGTGCCAGCAGCGCCCTAGCGGGGCGGGGCCCCTACAATGAGCAGTTCTTC. Translating gives CASSALAGRGPYNEQFF.

This clonotype occurred many times. V gene TRBV9 combines with J gene TRBJ1-2, with D uncertain. The CDR3 sequence is 13 residues long. The germline gives CDR1 SGDLS, CDR2 YYNGEE. V was shortened by 1 base and J by 7 bases, with 11 bases between the two germline ends. This CDR3 is CASSVSRLGGYTF. The CDR3 bases are TGTGCCAGCAGCGTAAGTCGACTGGGTGGCTACACCTTC.

This clonotype has ten or more counts. J is TRBJ2-2 and V is TRBV9; 9 bases are a match to TRBD2. The CDR3 is made up of 17 amino acids. Germline V gene data show CDR1 as SGDLS and CDR2 as YYNGEE. V lost 0 bases, J lost 3 bases, and 6 bases stayed unmatched. CDR3 sequence (DNA): TGTGCCAGCAGCGTAGGGGGTAGCGGGAGATACACCGGGGAGCTGTTTTTT. Translating it yields CASSVGGSGRYTGELFF. Using reference TRBV9 and TRBJ2-2 for the parts outside the CDR3, the full variable domain is DSGVTQTPKHLITATGQRVTLRCSPRSGDLSVYWYQQSLDQGLQFLIQYYNGEERAKGNILERFSAQQFPDLHSELNLSSLELGDSALYFCASSVGGSGRYTGELFFGEGSRLTVL.

This clonotype occurred many times. The V and J genes are TRBV9 and TRBJ2-3; TRBD2 aligns across 8 bases. The V and J ends lost 4 bases and 1 base, in that order; junction bases with no gene match: 8. The V gene's germline CDR1 is SGDLS and CDR2 YYNGEE. This CDR3 spans 16 amino acids. The CDR3 sequence: CASSPNAAGGTDTQYF. Here the CDR3 DNA reads TGTGCCAGCAGCCCAAACGCAGCGGGGGGCACAGATACGCAGTATTTT.

This clonotype has ten or more counts. This chain links TRBV9 with TRBJ2-1; 15 bases map to TRBD2. The CDR3 is 21 amino acids. CDR1 is SGDLS, CDR2 YYNGEE, per germline. V gave up 0 bases and J gave up 6 bases; unmatched junction bases: 16. The CDR3 sequence is CASSVEPGTSGRPVRSNEQFF. Written as DNA, the CDR3 is TGTGCCAGCAGCGTAGAGCCGGGGACTAGCGGGAGGCCCGTCAGGTCCAATGAGCAGTTCTTC.

This clonotype was observed many times. In nucleotides, the CDR3 is TGCGCCAGCAGTCCCCCAGGGCGGGAGTCCGGGGAGCTGTTTTTT. It encodes CASSPPGRESGELFF. The V call is TRBV23-1, the J call TRBJ2-2; 7 bases match TRBD2. TRBV23-1 has ORF status, its function being uncertain. This CDR3 has 15 amino acids. Germline trimming cut 4 bases from V and 6 bases from J; bases unmatched to any gene: 8.

Many counts were recorded for this clonotype. CDR3 sequence: CASSARTTGGELFF. DNA of the CDR3: TGTGCCAGCAGCGCCCGAACGACAGGCGGGGAGCTGTTTTTT. The J gene is TRBJ2-2, the V gene TRBV9, with D perhaps TRBD1 (6 bases). Trimming took 3 bases from V and 7 from J, leaving 13 bases between them. The CDR3 totals 14 residues. From germline, CDR1 is SGDLS and CDR2 YYNGEE.

This clonotype has at least ten counts. This chain connects TRBV9 to TRBJ2-1; the match to TRBD2 covers 8 bases. J was trimmed by 7 bases and V by 1 base; bases with no gene match: 10. The CDR3 runs to 16 residues. The germline CDR1 and CDR2 sequences are SGDLS and YYNGEE. DNA of the CDR3: TGTGCCAGCAGCGTATACGGCGCTAGCGGGTCAAATGAGCAGTTCTTC. This codes for CASSVYGASGSNEQFF. The whole variable domain, remainder taken from reference TRBV9 and TRBJ2-1, is DSGVTQTPKHLITATGQRVTLRCSPRSGDLSVYWYQQSLDQGLQFLIQYYNGEERAKGNILERFSAQQFPDLHSELNLSSLELGDSALYFCASSVYGASGSNEQFFGPGTRLTVL.

This clonotype is labeled as medium-sized. This chain uses TRBV9 with TRBJ2-3; either TRBD1 or TRBD2 may fit D (7 bases each). The CDR3 spans 16 residues. Trimming removed 4 bases from V and 2 bases from J, with 17 bases in between. Looked up from germline, CDR1 is SGDLS and CDR2 is YYNGEE. The CDR3 DNA reads TGTGCCAGCAGCTCCCGGGGGGACAGCGCCACAGATACGCAGTATTTT. This translates into CASSSRGDSATDTQYF.